This TCR beta chain was captured by sequencing in a study of Graves' ophthalmopathy and Graves' hyperthyroidism. Scientists amplified the TCR beta CDR3 regions from RNA transcripts. HTBI-primed RT-PCR formed the first round, and a multiplex PCR formed the second. MiXCR, run by TCRdb on the multiplex PCR reads, gives a single entry per CDR3 protein. The sample lists about 220,000 distinct CDR3 sequences; about a fifth were seen once. This clonotype came up many times. The material sequenced was peripheral blood. The TCR was taken from a woman in her fifties or sixties with Graves' ophthalmopathy.

CDR3 sequence (DNA): TGTGCCAGTTGTCGGGGGGACGAGCAGTACTTC. Protein product: CASCRGDEQYF. The rearrangement uses TRBV6-1 and TRBJ2-7, with TRBD2 matching over 7 bases. Germline V CDR1 and CDR2: MNHNS, SASEGT. The CDR3 extends over 11 amino acids. Trimming cost V 9 bases and J 5 bases; bases outside gene matches: 4.